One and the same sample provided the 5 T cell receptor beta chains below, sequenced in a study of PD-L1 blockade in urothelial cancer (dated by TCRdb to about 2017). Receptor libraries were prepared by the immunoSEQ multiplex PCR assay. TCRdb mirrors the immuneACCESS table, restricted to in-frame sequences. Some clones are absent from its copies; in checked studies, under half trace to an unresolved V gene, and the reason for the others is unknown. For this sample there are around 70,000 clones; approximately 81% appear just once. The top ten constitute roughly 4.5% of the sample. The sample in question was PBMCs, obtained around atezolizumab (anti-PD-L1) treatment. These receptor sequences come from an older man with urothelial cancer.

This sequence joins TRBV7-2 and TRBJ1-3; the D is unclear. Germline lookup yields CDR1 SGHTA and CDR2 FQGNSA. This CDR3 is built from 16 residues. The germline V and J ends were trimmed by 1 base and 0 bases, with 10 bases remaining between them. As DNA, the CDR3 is TGTGCCAGCAGCTTAGTGGAGTCCAGCTCTGGAAACACCATATATTTT. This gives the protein CASSLVESSSGNTIYF.

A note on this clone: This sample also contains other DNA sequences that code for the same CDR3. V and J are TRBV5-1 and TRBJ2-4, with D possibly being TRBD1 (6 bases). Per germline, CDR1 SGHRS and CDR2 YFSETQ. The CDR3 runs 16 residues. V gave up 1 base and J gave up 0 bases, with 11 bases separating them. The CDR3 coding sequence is TGCGCCAGCAGCTTGAGGGGGTCACTAGCCAAAAACATTCAGTACTTC. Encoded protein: CASSLRGSLAKNIQYF. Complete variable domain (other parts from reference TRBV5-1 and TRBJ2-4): KAGVTQTPRYLIKTRGQQVTLSCSPISGHRSVSWYQQTPGQGLQFLFEYFSETQRNKGNFPGRFSGRQFSNSRSEMNVSTLELGDSALYLCASSLRGSLAKNIQYFGAGTRLSVL.

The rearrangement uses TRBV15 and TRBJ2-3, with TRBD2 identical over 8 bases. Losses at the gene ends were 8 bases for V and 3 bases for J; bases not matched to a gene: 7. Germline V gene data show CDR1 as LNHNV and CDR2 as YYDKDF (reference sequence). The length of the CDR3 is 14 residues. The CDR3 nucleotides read TGTGCCACCCGAAAGCGGGGGAGTACAGATACGCAGTATTTT. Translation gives CATRKRGSTDTQYF.

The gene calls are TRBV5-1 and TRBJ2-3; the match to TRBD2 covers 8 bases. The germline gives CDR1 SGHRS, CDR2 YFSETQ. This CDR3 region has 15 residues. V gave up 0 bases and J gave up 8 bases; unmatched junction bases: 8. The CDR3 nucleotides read TGCGCCAGCAGCTTGGACGGGAGGGCCCTGGCTACGCAGTATTTT. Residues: CASSLDGRALATQYF.

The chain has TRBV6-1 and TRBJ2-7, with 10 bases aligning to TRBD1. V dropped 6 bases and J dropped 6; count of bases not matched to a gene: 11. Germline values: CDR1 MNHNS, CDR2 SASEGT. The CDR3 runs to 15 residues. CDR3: CASSRSRDRGFEQYF. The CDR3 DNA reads TGTGCCAGCAGCAGAAGCCGGGACAGGGGATTCGAGCAGTACTTC.